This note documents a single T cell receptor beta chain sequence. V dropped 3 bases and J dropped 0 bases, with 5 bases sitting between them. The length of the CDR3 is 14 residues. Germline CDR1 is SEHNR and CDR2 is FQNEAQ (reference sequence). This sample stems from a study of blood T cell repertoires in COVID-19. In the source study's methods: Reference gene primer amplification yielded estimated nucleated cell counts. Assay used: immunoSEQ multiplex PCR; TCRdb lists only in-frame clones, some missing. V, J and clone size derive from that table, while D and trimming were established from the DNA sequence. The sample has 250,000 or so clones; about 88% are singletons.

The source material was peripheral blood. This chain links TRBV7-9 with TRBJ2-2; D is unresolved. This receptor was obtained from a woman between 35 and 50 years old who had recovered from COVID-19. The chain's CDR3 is CASSFISNTGELFF. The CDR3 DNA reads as TGTGCCAGCAGCTTTATCTCGAACACCGGGGAGCTGTTTTTT.